This note documents a single T cell receptor (beta chain) sequence. Its target is unknown. The method was immunoSEQ multiplex PCR; TCRdb's version includes in-frame clones alone and lacks a portion of them. The profile covers 100,000 to 150,000 clones, with 70% to 90% appearing a single time and about 8.6% taken by the ten largest. The record originates from a study of T cell responses to AZD1222 COVID-19 vaccine. Notes on the study in general: Donors, mostly white British, included more females; clonal diversity was possibly underestimated. Baseline antibody screening turned up just a handful of seropositive AZD1222 recipients.

V shed 7 bases and J 5 bases; nucleotides not matched to a gene: 11. Germline lookup yields CDR1 LGHDT and CDR2 YNNKEL (reference sequence). This CDR3 comprises 14 residues. The sequence was obtained from an adult in good health. Specimen: peripheral blood, collected on day 0 of AZD1222 vaccination. J is TRBJ2-7 and V is TRBV3-1 (or the pseudogene TRBV3-2), with 7 bases aligning to TRBD1. The CDR3 coding sequence is TGTGCCAGCACCCCCATAGGGGGACAGAACGAGCAGTACTTC. Translating gives CASTPIGGQNEQYF.